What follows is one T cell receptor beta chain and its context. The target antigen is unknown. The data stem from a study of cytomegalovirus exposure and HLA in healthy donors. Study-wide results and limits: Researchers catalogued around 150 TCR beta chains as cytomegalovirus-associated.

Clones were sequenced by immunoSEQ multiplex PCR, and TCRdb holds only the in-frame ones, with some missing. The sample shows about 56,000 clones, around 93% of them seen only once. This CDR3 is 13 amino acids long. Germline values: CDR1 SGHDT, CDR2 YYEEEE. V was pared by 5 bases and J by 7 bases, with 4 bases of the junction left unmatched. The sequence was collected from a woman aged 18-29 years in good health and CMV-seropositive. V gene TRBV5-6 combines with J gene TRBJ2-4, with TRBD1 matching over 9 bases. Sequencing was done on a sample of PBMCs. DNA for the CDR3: TGTGCCAGCAGTCCAGGGACAGGGAACATTCAGTACTTC. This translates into CASSPGTGNIQYF.